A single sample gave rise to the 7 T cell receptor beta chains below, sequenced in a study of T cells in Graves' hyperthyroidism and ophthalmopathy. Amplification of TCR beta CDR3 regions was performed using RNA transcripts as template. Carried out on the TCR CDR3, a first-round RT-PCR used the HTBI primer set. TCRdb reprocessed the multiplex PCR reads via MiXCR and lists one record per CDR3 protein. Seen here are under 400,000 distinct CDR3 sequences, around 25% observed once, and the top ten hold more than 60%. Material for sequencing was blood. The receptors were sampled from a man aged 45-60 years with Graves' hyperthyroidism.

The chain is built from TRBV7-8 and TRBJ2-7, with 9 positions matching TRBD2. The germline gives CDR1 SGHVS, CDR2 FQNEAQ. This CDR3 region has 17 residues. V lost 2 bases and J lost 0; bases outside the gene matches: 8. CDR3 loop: CASSLTSGSTNSYEQYF. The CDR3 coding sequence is TGTGCCAGCAGCTTAACTAGCGGGTCGACGAACTCCTACGAGCAGTACTTC.

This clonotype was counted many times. The CDR3 protein is CASTPNSANTEAFF. The DNA for the CDR3 is TGCGCCAGCACCCCAAATTCAGCGAACACTGAAGCTTTCTTT. V and J are TRBV5-1 and TRBJ1-1, with D hard to call. Trimming shortened V by 6 bases and J by 1 base, and 13 bases separated the two germline ends. Germline V CDR1 and CDR2: SGHRS, YFSETQ. This CDR3 comprises 14 residues.

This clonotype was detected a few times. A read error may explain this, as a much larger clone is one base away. Here the CDR3 reads CASRELNRGPRAFF. Here the CDR3 DNA reads TGTGCCAGCCGGGAGTTAAACCGGGGACCGCGGGCTTTCTTT. The genes are TRBV28 and TRBJ1-1; a weak D match, TRBD1 (5 bases). Per the germline V gene, CDR1 is MDHEN and CDR2 is SYDVKM. The CDR3 is 14 amino acids. The ends were cut back, 8 bases at V and 11 bases at J, with 24 bases in the middle.

The CDR3 loop is CASTLDKNYGYTF. In DNA form, the CDR3 reads TGTGCCAGCACCCTCGACAAGAACTATGGCTACACCTTC. The chain couples TRBV6-1 to TRBJ1-2; no reliable D call. Trimming pared 7 bases from V and 2 bases from J, leaving 11 bases between. Per the germline V gene, CDR1 is MNHNS and CDR2 is SASEGT. The CDR3 loop spans 13 amino acids.

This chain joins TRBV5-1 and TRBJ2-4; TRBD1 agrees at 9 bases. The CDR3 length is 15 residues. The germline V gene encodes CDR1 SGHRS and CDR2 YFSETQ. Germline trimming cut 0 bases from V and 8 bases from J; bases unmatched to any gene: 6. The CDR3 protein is CASSLGDREWDIQYF. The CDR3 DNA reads TGCGCCAGCAGCTTGGGGGACAGGGAGTGGGACATTCAGTACTTC.

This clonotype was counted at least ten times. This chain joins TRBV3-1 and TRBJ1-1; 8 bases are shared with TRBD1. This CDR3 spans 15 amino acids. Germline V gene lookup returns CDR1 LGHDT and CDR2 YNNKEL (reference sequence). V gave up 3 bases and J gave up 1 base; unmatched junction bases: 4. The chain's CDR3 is CASSQNGQGNTEAFF. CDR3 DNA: TGTGCCAGCAGCCAGAACGGACAGGGGAACACTGAAGCTTTCTTT.

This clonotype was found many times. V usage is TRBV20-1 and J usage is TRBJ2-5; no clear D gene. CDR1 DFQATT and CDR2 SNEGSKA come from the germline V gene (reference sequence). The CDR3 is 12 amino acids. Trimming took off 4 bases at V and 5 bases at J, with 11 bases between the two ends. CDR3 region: CSAITDGETQYF. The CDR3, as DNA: TGCAGTGCTATTACAGACGGGGAGACCCAGTACTTC.